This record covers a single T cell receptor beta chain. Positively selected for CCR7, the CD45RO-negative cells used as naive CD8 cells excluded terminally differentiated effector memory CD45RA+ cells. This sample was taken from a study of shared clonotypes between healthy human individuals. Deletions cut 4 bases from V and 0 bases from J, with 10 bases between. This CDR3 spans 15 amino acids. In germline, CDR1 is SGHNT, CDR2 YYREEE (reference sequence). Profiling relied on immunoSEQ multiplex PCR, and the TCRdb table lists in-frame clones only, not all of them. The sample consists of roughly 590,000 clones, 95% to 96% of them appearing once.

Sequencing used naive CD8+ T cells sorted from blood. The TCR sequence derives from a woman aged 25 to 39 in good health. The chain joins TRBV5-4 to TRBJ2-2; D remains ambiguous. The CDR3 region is CASSGTDSNTGELFF. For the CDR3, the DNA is TGTGCCAGCAGCGGAACAGATTCGAACACCGGGGAGCTGTTTTTT.